This entry features one TCR beta chain sequence. Its antigen is still unknown. The sample comes from a study of cytomegalovirus exposure and HLA in healthy donors. Whole-study results and caveats: For most TCR sequences rarity was the rule, although some public TCRs occurred in many donors.

Trimming took 5 bases from V and 5 from J; bases not matched to a gene: 4. Looked up from germline, CDR1 is KGHSH and CDR2 is LQKENI. The CDR3 runs 13 residues. The protocol was immunoSEQ multiplex PCR, while the TCRdb copy is restricted to in-frame clones and leaves out a portion. The data contain fewer than 250,000 clones, 86% of them singletons. Sequencing was performed on PBMCs. This rearrangement joins TRBV18 to TRBJ1-1; TRBD1 aligns across 8 bases. The origin of this receptor is a woman under 30 in good health and CMV-seronegative. The CDR3 protein is CASSGQGLTEAFF. The CDR3 nucleotides read TGTGCCAGCTCAGGACAGGGTTTGACTGAAGCTTTCTTT.